What follows are 27 T cell receptor beta chains derived from one specimen sequenced in a study of radiotherapy plus CTLA-4 blockade in lung cancer (dated by TCRdb to 2017 to 2018). Library preparation employed the immunoSEQ multiplex PCR assay. Imported from immuneACCESS, the table was reduced by TCRdb to in-frame sequences with V and J called. These copies leave out some clones; in studies compared against another copy, an unresolved V gene accounts for under half, and the cause of the remainder is not known. The sample contains 40,000 or so clones, about three quarters of them found a single time. Jointly, the top ten make up roughly 8.7% of the sample. The sequenced sample was peripheral blood, obtained from a patient treated with radiotherapy plus ipilimumab. Receptors were obtained from a human donor with non-small cell lung cancer who had stable disease on radiotherapy plus ipilimumab.

The chain joins TRBV9 to TRBJ2-5; D may be TRBD1 or TRBD2 (7 bases each). Trimming removed 1 base from V and 5 bases from J, with 18 bases in between. There are 16 residues in the CDR3. The germline CDR1 and CDR2 sequences are SGDLS and YYNGEE. The CDR3 loop reads CASSVRGGDSGETQYF. As DNA, the CDR3 is TGTGCCAGCAGCGTAAGAGGGGGGGACAGCGGCGAGACCCAGTACTTC.

The rearrangement uses TRBV15 and TRBJ1-3; D may be TRBD1 (6 bases). Germline V gene data show CDR1 as LNHNV and CDR2 as YYDKDF (reference sequence). V shed 6 bases and J shed 0 bases, with 12 bases lying between them. This CDR3 comprises 15 residues. The CDR3 here is CATRRDTLSGNTIYF. In DNA form, the CDR3 reads TGTGCCACCAGGAGGGACACACTCTCTGGAAACACCATATATTTT.

The J gene is TRBJ1-2, the V gene TRBV7-8; possible D gene TRBD1, 5 bases. This CDR3 is 13 amino acids long. The germline CDR1 and CDR2 sequences are SGHVS and FQNEAQ. V gave up 3 bases and J gave up 5 bases, with 10 bases separating them. The CDR3 loop is CASSLRGGYGYTF. For the CDR3, the DNA is TGTGCCAGCAGCTTGCGGGGCGGGTATGGCTACACCTTC.

This chain links TRBV13 with TRBJ1-2, with no clear D. Trimming cost V 0 bases and J 7 bases, with 12 bases left between them. Germline V gene lookup returns CDR1 PRHDT and CDR2 FYEKMQ (reference sequence). The CDR3 is 14 amino acids. The CDR3 region has the DNA TGTGCCAGCAGCTTAGGACACCTGAACGCTGGCTACACCTTC. This translates into CASSLGHLNAGYTF.

This rearrangement joins TRBV6-5 to TRBJ1-1; the D gene is possibly TRBD1 (6 bases). The CDR3 runs to 14 residues. The V and J ends lost 5 bases and 0 bases respectively, with 10 bases between them. Germline V CDR1 and CDR2: MNHEY, SVGAGI. This chain's CDR3 is CASSLQGMNTEAFF. The CDR3 DNA sequence: TGTGCCAGCAGTCTACAGGGAATGAACACTGAAGCTTTCTTT.

The gene calls are TRBV5-6 and TRBJ1-6; D may be TRBD1 (6 bases). The CDR3 consists of 14 residues. V shed 4 bases and J shed 6 bases, with 11 bases lying between them. Looked up from germline, CDR1 is SGHDT and CDR2 is YYEEEE. The CDR3 bases are TGTGCCAGCAGCGAGGGGGGTCTTAATTCACCCCTCCACTTT. Amino acids: CASSEGGLNSPLHF.

This clone was found once. The rearrangement uses TRBV5-1 and TRBJ1-5; D ambiguous. This CDR3 comprises 14 residues. Germline CDR1 reads SGHRS; CDR2 reads YFSETQ. Deletions cut 0 bases from V and 6 bases from J, with 10 bases between. This chain's CDR3 is CASSLEGLSQPQHF. The CDR3 DNA reads as TGCGCCAGCAGCTTGGAGGGTTTAAGTCAGCCCCAGCATTTT.

The chain combines TRBV28 with TRBJ1-4; D gene ambiguous. Germline V gene sequence: CDR1 MDHEN, CDR2 SYDVKM. This CDR3 comprises 14 residues. Trimming removed 6 bases at V and 7 bases at J, with 15 bases between. CDR3 bases: TGTGCCAGCAGCATCATTATGGGTGGTGAAAAACTGTTTTTT. Translated: CASSIIMGGEKLFF.

The V gene is TRBV5-8, the J gene TRBJ1-2; possible D gene TRBD1, 5 bases. The V and J ends lost 0 bases and 13 bases respectively, with 16 bases between them. CDR1 and CDR2 from the germline V gene are SGHTS and YDEGEE. The CDR3 contains 13 residues. CDR3 bases: TGTGCCAGCAGCTTGGATCCCTTAGGGGCCCGCACCTTC. Its protein product is CASSLDPLGARTF.

This clone was observed a handful of times. The chain carries TRBV4-1 and TRBJ1-2, with no clear D. The CDR3 has 16 residues. The germline V gene has CDR1 MGHRA and CDR2 YSYEKL. Trimming left V 2 bases short and J 4 bases short, with 17 bases between. This chain's CDR3 is CASSQSVAATFYGYTF. The CDR3 DNA is TGCGCCAGCAGCCAATCCGTGGCGGCCACATTCTATGGCTACACCTTC.

This clone showed up just once. V usage is TRBV6-5 and J usage is TRBJ2-3; 7 bases fit TRBD2. Germline V lookup: CDR1 MNHEY, CDR2 SVGAGI. CDR3 size: 13 residues. Unmatched junction bases numbered 9, after V lost 9 bases and J lost 6 bases. The CDR3 reads CASRGVIRDTQYF. The CDR3 nucleotides are TGTGCCAGTCGGGGGGTGATCCGGGATACGCAGTATTTT.

The chain couples TRBV19 to TRBJ1-4; D not resolved. CDR1 is LNHDA, CDR2 SQIVND, per germline (reference sequence). This CDR3 has 17 residues. V was trimmed by 6 bases and J by 3 bases, leaving 20 bases between them. The CDR3 loop is CASRGVIRNAANEKLFF. CDR3 nucleotide sequence: TGTGCCAGTAGGGGAGTAATTAGAAACGCGGCTAATGAAAAACTGTTTTTT.

This chain uses TRBV19 with TRBJ1-1; D possibly corresponds to TRBD1 (6 bases). This CDR3 spans 14 amino acids. Trimming stripped 7 bases from V and 1 base from J, with 13 bases between. Looked up from germline, CDR1 is LNHDA and CDR2 is SQIVND (reference sequence). The CDR3 region is CASTLQGWNTEAFF. In DNA form, the CDR3 reads TGTGCCAGTACTTTACAGGGATGGAACACTGAAGCTTTCTTT.

This clone has only a few counts. This sequence joins TRBV19 and TRBJ2-6; 8 bases map to TRBD2. The trim removed 1 base at V and 4 bases at J, leaving 9 bases unmatched. Germline assignment: CDR1 LNHDA and CDR2 SQIVND (reference sequence). There are 18 residues in the CDR3. The CDR3 sequence: CASSIASGGLAGANVLTF. The CDR3 DNA reads TGTGCCAGTAGTATAGCCAGCGGGGGATTAGCAGGGGCCAACGTCCTGACTTTC.

This chain connects TRBV19 to TRBJ1-5; D possibly corresponds to TRBD1 (6 bases). The CDR3 loop spans 15 amino acids. Germline CDR1 is LNHDA and CDR2 is SQIVND (reference sequence). V lost 3 bases and J lost 6, with 15 bases in between. CDR3 sequence reads: CASSIRTVGIQPQHF. Here the CDR3 DNA reads TGTGCCAGTAGTATCCGGACAGTGGGGATTCAGCCCCAGCATTTT.

The rearrangement joins TRBV11-2 to TRBJ1-2; tentative D call: TRBD1 (5 bases). V gave up 0 bases and J gave up 8 bases, with 22 bases separating them. The CDR3 spans 17 residues. Germline V gene sequence: CDR1 SGHAT, CDR2 FQNNGV. The CDR3 loop reads CASSLDGRVRGRDGYTF. CDR3 in DNA: TGTGCCAGCAGCTTAGACGGGAGGGTGAGGGGCAGAGACGGCTACACCTTC.

The chain employs TRBV5-4 and TRBJ2-7; no reliable D call. V lost 4 bases and J lost 4, with 12 bases in between. CDR1 SGHNT and CDR2 YYREEE come from the germline V gene (reference sequence). This CDR3 comprises 13 residues. For the CDR3, the DNA is TGTGCCAGCAGCCCCTCCCCCAGGTACGAGCAGTACTTC. As protein: CASSPSPRYEQYF.

The V call is TRBV30, the J call TRBJ1-1; D not resolved. Germline CDR1 GTSNPN, CDR2 SVGIG (reference sequence). The length of the CDR3 is 10 residues. Trimming cost V 6 bases and J 8 bases, with 10 bases left between them. The CDR3 region is CACQEGEAFF. The DNA of the CDR3 is TGTGCCTGTCAGGAAGGCGAAGCTTTCTTT. Full variable domain (remainder filled in from reference TRBV30 and TRBJ1-1): SQTIHQWPATLVQPVGSPLSLECTVEGTSNPNLYWYRQAAGRGLQLLFYSVGIGQISSEVPQNLSASRPQDRQFILSSKKLLLSDSGFYLCACQEGEAFFGQGTRLTVV.

The V call is TRBV30, the J call TRBJ1-2; tentatively, D is TRBD1 (5 bases). The CDR3 is 12 residues long. Germline lookup yields CDR1 GTSNPN and CDR2 SVGIG (reference sequence). Trimming removed 5 bases at V and 3 bases at J, with 10 bases between. The CDR3 here is CAWWDLHYGYTF. In DNA, the CDR3 is TGTGCCTGGTGGGACCTTCACTATGGCTACACCTTC. The variable domain in full, with the rest retrieved from reference TRBV30 and TRBJ1-2, is SQTIHQWPATLVQPVGSPLSLECTVEGTSNPNLYWYRQAAGRGLQLLFYSVGIGQISSEVPQNLSASRPQDRQFILSSKKLLLSDSGFYLCAWWDLHYGYTFGSGTRLTVV.

This chain links TRBV7-2 with TRBJ1-5; unclear D gene. The ends were cut back, 5 bases at V and 0 bases at J, with 14 bases in the middle. Looked up from germline, CDR1 is SGHTA and CDR2 is FQGNSA. This CDR3 is 16 amino acids long. In DNA form, the CDR3 reads TGTGCCAGCAGCCTAACCCCTCGTCTTAGCAATCAGCCCCAGCATTTT. As protein: CASSLTPRLSNQPQHF.

The chain couples TRBV7-8 to TRBJ1-2; 7 bases align to TRBD1. V lost 4 bases to trimming and J lost 4 bases; unmatched junction nucleotides: 9. Per the germline V gene, CDR1 is SGHVS and CDR2 is FQNEAQ. This CDR3 is built from 15 residues. The CDR3 here is CASSSPTGYGYGYTF. The CDR3 DNA reads TGTGCCAGCAGCTCGCCGACAGGGTACGGCTATGGCTACACCTTC.

J is TRBJ1-1 and V is TRBV7-9, with D unclear. In germline, CDR1 is SEHNR, CDR2 FQNEAQ (reference sequence). Trimming stripped 1 base from V and 2 bases from J, with 11 bases between. This CDR3 is built from 15 residues. CDR3 DNA sequence: TGTGCCAGCAGCTTAGTTTGGAGCAAAAACACTGAAGCTTTCTTT. It yields the protein CASSLVWSKNTEAFF.

There are a few counts of this clone. This CDR3 is CASKEVAGGNTGELFF. DNA of the CDR3: TGCGCCAGCAAGGAGGTCGCGGGGGGAAACACCGGGGAGCTGTTTTTT. The rearrangement links TRBV4-1 to TRBJ2-2, with 8 bases that match TRBD2. Losses at the gene ends were 7 bases for V and 2 bases for J; bases not matched to a gene: 9. From germline, CDR1 is MGHRA and CDR2 YSYEKL. The CDR3 runs to 16 residues.

The chain joins TRBV15 to TRBJ2-3; D tentatively fits TRBD1 or TRBD2 (6 bases each). This CDR3 is 16 amino acids long. Per the germline V gene, CDR1 is LNHNV and CDR2 is YYDKDF (reference sequence). V lost 7 bases, J lost 5 bases, and 22 bases lay in between. The CDR3 nucleotides are TGTGCCACCAAAAAGGACGGGGGCATAGAGATAGATACGCAGTATTTT. Translated: CATKKDGGIEIDTQYF.

Within the sample, this clone is medium-sized (0.01 to 0.1%). The V and J genes are TRBV2 and TRBJ1-4; possible D gene TRBD1, 5 bases. Per germline, CDR1 SNHLY and CDR2 FYNNEI. V was cut by 7 bases and J by 5 bases, with 20 bases left in between. The CDR3 covers 16 residues. The CDR3 spells CASNPPVGELNEKLFF. CDR3 bases: TGTGCCAGCAATCCCCCGGTGGGGGAGCTAAATGAAAAACTGTTTTTT. Drawing the rest from reference TRBV2 and TRBJ1-4, the complete variable domain is EPEVTQTPSHQVTQMGQEVILRCVPISNHLYFYWYRQILGQKVEFLVSFYNNEISEKSEIFDDQFSVERPDGSNFTLKIRSTKLEDSAMYFCASNPPVGELNEKLFFGSGTQLSVL.

V and J are TRBV19 and TRBJ2-1, with 8 bases matching TRBD2. The CDR3 spans 15 residues. J lost 8 bases, V lost 6 bases, and 12 bases had no gene match. CDR1 LNHDA and CDR2 SQIVND come from the germline V gene (reference sequence). CDR3: CASSRPGAGRDEQFF. CDR3 DNA: TGTGCCAGTAGCCGCCCAGGGGCCGGGAGGGATGAGCAGTTCTTC.

This clone was counted a single time. V gene TRBV28 combines with J gene TRBJ2-7; TRBD1 aligns across 7 bases. Per the germline V gene, CDR1 is MDHEN and CDR2 is SYDVKM. The CDR3 is 13 amino acids. The V segment lost 10 bases and the J segment 4 bases; nucleotides outside the gene matches: 10. CDR3 sequence reads: CANGRQGKYEQYF. CDR3 nucleotide sequence: TGTGCCAACGGTAGACAGGGAAAGTACGAGCAGTACTTC.